Described below is a single T cell receptor (beta chain) sequence and its context. CDR1 ENHRY and CDR2 SYGVKD come from the germline V gene. CDR3 length: 15 residues. From its re-call of the 5' RACE reads, TCRdb lists each CDR3 protein once, without DNA. The table lists about 210,000 distinct CDR3 sequences. The data were taken from a study of monozygotic twins with inflammatory bowel disease. V and J are TRBV10-3 and TRBJ2-7. The origin of this receptor is a human donor with ulcerative colitis or Crohn's disease, or a healthy co-twin of an affected twin (not recorded which). Sequencing input: blood. This CDR3 is CAISGGTSSPYEQYF.